This entry lists 29 T cell receptor beta chains sequenced from one sample in a study of blood T cell repertoires in COVID-19 (dated by TCRdb to between 2020 and 2021). Libraries were prepared through the immunoSEQ multiplex PCR assay. TCRdb provides this immuneACCESS table in a form limited to in-frame rearrangements. Some clones are lacking; in checked studies, under half of them reflect an unresolved V gene, and why the rest are absent is not known. The sample table records around 300,000 clones; around 81% of these occur just once. The ten largest clones take up approximately 3.8% of the sample. The specimen sequenced was peripheral blood. The receptor source for this set is a woman aged 45 to 65 with active or convalescent COVID-19.

The chain couples TRBV7-7 to TRBJ2-7; TRBD2 matches at 8 bases. Germline V gives CDR1 SSHAT, CDR2 FNYEAQ (reference sequence). With 4 bases clipped from V and 6 bases from J, the junction kept 5 bases outside the gene matches. The CDR3 covers 13 residues. CDR3: CASSSILAGEQYF. The CDR3 DNA sequence: TGTGCCAGCAGCTCTATCCTAGCGGGCGAGCAGTACTTC.

The J gene is TRBJ1-2, the V gene TRBV29-1, with 10 nucleotides matching TRBD1. The germline CDR1 and CDR2 sequences are SQVTM and ANQGSEA. This CDR3 contains 15 residues. Losses at the gene ends were 3 bases for V and 4 bases for J; bases not matched to a gene: 8. In DNA form, the CDR3 reads TGCAGCGTTGACGGTTGGGACAGGGGTGGCTATGGCTACACCTTC. Amino acids: CSVDGWDRGGYGYTF.

The V and J genes are TRBV11-3 and TRBJ2-1, with TRBD2 identical over 7 bases. With 6 bases clipped from V and 5 bases from J, the junction kept 10 bases outside the gene matches. The germline CDR1 and CDR2 sequences are SGHNT and YENEEA. The CDR3 has 15 amino acids. DNA for the CDR3: TGTGCCAGCAGTATTGGGCAGGGAGGGCACAATGAGCAGTTCTTC. Translated, it gives CASSIGQGGHNEQFF.

The CDR3 sequence: CASSPGGATTEAFF. Written as DNA, the CDR3 is TGTGCCAGCTCACCGGGGGGGGCGACCACTGAAGCTTTCTTT. J is TRBJ1-1 and V is TRBV18, with D possibly matching TRBD1 (6 bases). The CDR3 is made up of 14 amino acids. In germline, CDR1 is KGHSH, CDR2 LQKENI. The V and J ends lost 3 bases and 4 bases respectively, with 12 bases between them.

The chain links TRBV12-3 or TRBV12-4 to TRBJ2-5; D gene ambiguous. The CDR3 runs to 13 residues. V was cut by 3 bases and J by 2 bases, with 7 bases left in between. DNA of the CDR3: TGTGCCAGCAGTTTGGTACAGCAAGAGACCCAGTACTTC. Residues: CASSLVQQETQYF.

This chain connects TRBV27 to TRBJ2-2; D gene ambiguous. Germline lookup yields CDR1 MNHEY and CDR2 SMNVEV (reference sequence). The CDR3 covers 15 residues. V lost 6 bases to trimming and J lost 0 bases, with 11 bases between them. CDR3 sequence reads: CASSWAVTNTGELFF. DNA for the CDR3: TGTGCCAGCAGCTGGGCCGTTACGAACACCGGGGAGCTGTTTTTT.

Here the CDR3 DNA reads TGTGCCACCAGCAGGACTAGCGGGAGGGGCAATGAGCAGTTCTTC. Translation: CATSRTSGRGNEQFF. The gene calls are TRBV15 and TRBJ2-1; TRBD2 aligns across 14 bases. CDR3 size: 15 residues. The V gene end was trimmed by 3 bases and the J gene end by 6 bases; junction bases not matched to a gene: 1. Germline V lookup: CDR1 LNHNV, CDR2 YYDKDF (reference sequence).

The chain couples TRBV5-5 to TRBJ2-5; 7 nucleotides align to TRBD2. The DNA matches TRBJ2-7 better at its end, which makes the J call doubtful. The CDR3 is 17 residues long. Germline V gene lookup returns CDR1 SGHKS and CDR2 YYEKEE (reference sequence). The CDR3 protein is CASSLTSSGLPPYEQYF. The DNA of the CDR3 is TGTGCCAGCAGCTTGACTTCTAGCGGCCTTCCCCCTTACGAGCAGTACTTC.

A single count supports this clone. The chain employs TRBV10-3 and TRBJ1-1; 11 bases agree with TRBD1. Germline trimming cut 1 base from V and 7 bases from J; bases unmatched to any gene: 5. CDR3 size: 15 residues. Germline CDR1 reads ENHRY; CDR2 reads SYGVKD. The CDR3 reads CAISEYGQGAIEAFF. The CDR3 nucleotides read TGTGCCATCAGTGAGTACGGACAGGGGGCGATTGAAGCTTTCTTT.

The V call is TRBV6-1, the J call TRBJ1-2; no reliable D call. This CDR3 region has 15 residues. Germline-derived CDR1 and CDR2 are MNHNS and SASEGT. Trimming removed 2 bases from V and 3 bases from J, with 13 bases in between. Here the CDR3 reads CASSEKAGIHYGYTF. The CDR3 region has the DNA TGTGCCAGCAGTGAAAAGGCGGGAATCCACTATGGCTACACCTTC.

The chain links TRBV12-3 or TRBV12-4 to TRBJ1-5; D unclear. CDR3 size: 13 residues. Trimming took off 4 bases at V and 5 bases at J, with 9 bases between the two ends. This CDR3 reads CASSSTRDQPQHF. In DNA, the CDR3 is TGTGCCAGCAGTTCAACGAGGGATCAGCCCCAGCATTTT.

V usage is TRBV27 and J usage is TRBJ1-1, with TRBD1 identical over 12 bases. J was trimmed by 2 bases and V by 7 bases; bases with no gene match: 17. There are 19 residues in the CDR3. Looked up from germline, CDR1 is MNHEY and CDR2 is SMNVEV (reference sequence). Written as DNA, the CDR3 is TGTGCCAGCAACCACTATACCGGGACAGGGGGCGCCGGCAACACTGAAGCTTTCTTT. It specifies CASNHYTGTGGAGNTEAFF.

The V gene is TRBV6-2 or TRBV6-3, the J gene TRBJ2-7, with 7 bases identical to TRBD2. Per the germline V gene, CDR1 is MNHEY and CDR2 is SVGEGT. V was pared by 5 bases and J by 3 bases, with 10 bases of the junction left unmatched. The CDR3 sequence is 15 residues long. The CDR3 here is CASSPVWERGYEQYF. In DNA, the CDR3 is TGTGCCAGCAGTCCCGTATGGGAGCGGGGCTACGAGCAGTACTTC.

The chain links TRBV18 to TRBJ1-1; no clear D. The V gene lost 4 bases and the J gene lost 1 base, with 13 bases spanning the gap. CDR1 and CDR2 from the germline V gene are KGHSH and LQKENI. This CDR3 has 15 residues. CDR3 amino acids: CASSQNPTSNTEAFF. CDR3 sequence (DNA): TGTGCCAGCTCACAGAATCCCACTTCGAACACTGAAGCTTTCTTT.

Note on this clone: Other DNA sequences of this sample code for an identical CDR3. The chain carries TRBV6-4 and TRBJ2-3; TRBD2 might be the D (5 bases). The length of the CDR3 is 14 residues. The V gene lost 6 bases and the J gene lost 3 bases, with 13 bases spanning the gap. Germline values: CDR1 MRHNA, CDR2 SNTAGT. CDR3 bases: TGTGCCAGCAGCGGACTGGCCGGTACAGATACGCAGTATTTT. Translation: CASSGLAGTDTQYF.

This chain uses TRBV2 with TRBJ1-4; 10 positions agree with TRBD1. The CDR3 is 16 amino acids. J was trimmed by 6 bases and V by 6 bases; bases with no gene match: 10. Germline assignment: CDR1 SNHLY and CDR2 FYNNEI. The CDR3 protein is CASRYATGTGDEKLFF. CDR3 nucleotides: TGTGCCAGCAGATATGCCACCGGGACAGGGGATGAAAAACTGTTTTTT.

The chain couples TRBV19 to TRBJ2-1; 8 nucleotides agree with TRBD2. Germline trimming cut 6 bases from V and 3 bases from J; bases unmatched to any gene: 7. This CDR3 spans 15 amino acids. Germline assignment: CDR1 LNHDA and CDR2 SQIVND (reference sequence). The CDR3 is CASSGRGGFYNEQFF. The CDR3 nucleotides are TGTGCCAGTAGCGGGAGGGGGGGCTTCTACAATGAGCAGTTCTTC.

The rearrangement links TRBV10-2 to TRBJ2-1, with TRBD2 as a possible D gene (7 bases). CDR3 length: 13 amino acids. Germline CDR1 WSHSY, CDR2 SAAADI. V was pared by 7 bases and J by 9 bases, with 16 bases between. CDR3 bases: TGCGCCAGCACCAGGGGAGGGGAGAGTGAGCAGTTCTTC. Translating it yields CASTRGGESEQFF.

The chain uses TRBV5-1 and TRBJ2-7, with D possibly being TRBD2 (5 bases). Trimming left V 6 bases short and J 0 bases short, with 19 bases between. This CDR3 region has 16 residues. Germline V gives CDR1 SGHRS, CDR2 YFSETQ. CDR3 nucleotide sequence: TGCGCCAGCACCCTGGGGAGTTTGTCCTTCTCCTACGAGCAGTACTTC. It is translated as CASTLGSLSFSYEQYF.

The J gene is TRBJ1-5, the V gene TRBV27; D unresolved. There are 14 residues in the CDR3. Germline CDR1 reads MNHEY; CDR2 reads SMNVEV (reference sequence). V was pared by 8 bases and J by 2 bases, with 13 bases between. CDR3 amino acids: CASRDLVGNQPQHF. The CDR3 nucleotides read TGTGCCAGCCGTGACTTAGTGGGCAATCAGCCCCAGCATTTT.

V and J are TRBV27 and TRBJ1-2; 10 positions match TRBD1. V dropped 6 bases and J dropped 9; count of bases not matched to a gene: 7. Germline V CDR1 and CDR2: MNHEY, SMNVEV (reference sequence). The CDR3 totals 13 residues. The CDR3 sequence is CASSRQGALSYTF. The CDR3, as DNA: TGTGCCAGCAGCAGACAGGGGGCGTTGAGCTACACCTTC.

The chain has TRBV10-3 and TRBJ1-3; perhaps TRBD1 as D (5 bases). Germline V gene sequence: CDR1 ENHRY, CDR2 SYGVKD. This CDR3 has 13 residues. The ends were cut back, 8 bases at V and 4 bases at J, with 12 bases in the middle. The CDR3 DNA reads TGTGCCATCTCGGGGGTGGCAGGAAACACCATATATTTT. Amino acids: CAISGVAGNTIYF.

CDR3 in amino acids: CASRGQGRTEAFF. In DNA, the CDR3 is TGTGCCAGCAGGGGACAGGGGAGAACTGAAGCTTTCTTT. The chain couples TRBV2 to TRBJ1-1, with TRBD1 identical over 10 bases. CDR3 length equals 13 residues. After removal of 6 bases from V and 5 bases from J, the junction contained 3 bases not matched to a gene. Germline V gene lookup returns CDR1 SNHLY and CDR2 FYNNEI.

The J gene is TRBJ2-2, the V gene TRBV29-1; perhaps TRBD2 as D (5 bases). V was pared by 3 bases and J by 2 bases, with 10 bases between. The length of the CDR3 is 14 residues. Germline assignment: CDR1 SQVTM and CDR2 ANQGSEA. CDR3 region: CSVDMGSNTGELFF. CDR3 sequence (DNA): TGCAGCGTTGATATGGGGAGCAACACCGGGGAGCTGTTTTTT.

V and J are TRBV7-9 and TRBJ1-6; TRBD1 matches 9 bases. J lost 10 bases, V lost 5 bases, and 12 bases had no gene match. CDR1 is SEHNR and CDR2 is FQNEAQ in the germline V gene (reference sequence). This CDR3 has 16 residues. CDR3 amino acids: CASSRIPGTGTSPLHF. Here the CDR3 DNA reads TGTGCCAGCAGCCGCATCCCCGGGACAGGGACCTCACCCCTCCACTTT. The entire variable domain, with the rest obtained from reference TRBV7-9 and TRBJ1-6, is as follows: DTGVSQNPRHKITKRGQNVTFRCDPISEHNRLYWYRQTLGQGPEFLTYFQNEAQLEKSRLLSDRFSAERPKGSFSTLEIQRTEQGDSAMYLCASSRIPGTGTSPLHFGNGTRLTVT.

This chain uses TRBV5-1 with TRBJ2-3; 8 bases agree with TRBD2. Germline CDR1 SGHRS, CDR2 YFSETQ. The CDR3 loop spans 16 amino acids. J was trimmed by 6 bases and V by 4 bases; bases with no gene match: 13. CDR3 amino acids: CASSSATSALKDTQYF. As DNA, the CDR3 is TGCGCCAGCAGCAGTGCGACTAGCGCACTTAAGGATACGCAGTATTTT.

V is TRBV7-2 and J is TRBJ1-3; the D is unclear. This CDR3 is built from 15 residues. Germline lookup yields CDR1 SGHTA and CDR2 FQGNSA. V lost 1 base, J lost 6 bases, and 13 bases lay in between. The CDR3 region is CASSLGYFGENTIYF. The CDR3 region has the DNA TGTGCCAGCAGCTTAGGTTATTTCGGGGAAAACACCATATATTTT.

The gene calls are TRBV27 and TRBJ1-5; tentative D call: TRBD1 (6 bases). The V end lost 3 bases, the J end lost 5 bases, and 8 bases lay between the germline ends. The length of the CDR3 is 13 residues. Per the germline V gene, CDR1 is MNHEY and CDR2 is SMNVEV (reference sequence). CDR3 residues: CASSLQGYQPQHF. CDR3 bases: TGTGCCAGCAGTTTGCAGGGGTATCAGCCCCAGCATTTT.

The V call is TRBV5-4, the J call TRBJ2-5, with 10 bases fitting TRBD1. V was pared by 4 bases and J by 5 bases, with 8 bases of the junction left unmatched. CDR3 length: 15 amino acids. Germline values: CDR1 SGHNT, CDR2 YYREEE (reference sequence). CDR3 sequence: CASSPSWTGGETQYF. For the CDR3, the DNA is TGTGCCAGCAGCCCCTCCTGGACAGGGGGGGAGACCCAGTACTTC.